Presented here are 5 T cell receptor beta chains from one specimen sequenced in a study of T cell responses to AZD1222 COVID-19 vaccine. Assay: immunoSEQ multiplex PCR; the TCRdb copy retains only in-frame clones and omits some. Counted here are some 170,000 clones, more than 80% occurring once; the ten biggest clones make up roughly 2.5%. The material sequenced was peripheral blood, taken on day 0 of AZD1222 vaccination. All receptors derive from an adult in good health.

This sequence joins TRBV5-1 and TRBJ1-5, with 7 positions matching TRBD1. Germline values: CDR1 SGHRS, CDR2 YFSETQ. This CDR3 is 16 amino acids long. The junction had 12 bases not matched to a gene; V was cut back by 4 bases and J by 5 bases. CDR3 DNA: TGCGCCAGCAGCCAAACTACAGGGGTTTTCTATCAGCCCCAGCATTTT. It translates to CASSQTTGVFYQPQHF.

The DNA of the CDR3 is TGTGCCAGCACCCAGAAAGATACGCAGTATTTT. Its translation is CASTQKDTQYF. The chain recombines TRBV6-6 with TRBJ2-3; D is unresolved. The CDR3 is made up of 11 amino acids. V was cut by 7 bases and J by 5 bases, with 7 bases left in between. Per germline, CDR1 MNHNY and CDR2 SVGAGI (reference sequence).

This clone occurred a few times. The chain has TRBV20-1 and TRBJ1-5; TRBD1 matches 7 bases. The CDR3 length is 16 residues. Germline CDR1 DFQATT, CDR2 SNEGSKA (reference sequence). Unmatched junction bases numbered 12, after V lost 3 bases and J lost 4 bases. The chain's CDR3 is CSASHWDSGSNQPQHF. CDR3 sequence (DNA): TGCAGTGCTAGTCACTGGGACAGCGGATCAAATCAGCCCCAGCATTTT.

This rearrangement joins TRBV5-1 to TRBJ1-1, with 8 bases lining up with TRBD1. This CDR3 is built from 14 residues. In germline, CDR1 is SGHRS, CDR2 YFSETQ. Trimming cost V 4 bases and J 4 bases; bases outside gene matches: 6. The CDR3 protein is CASSPGQVTTEAFF. CDR3 DNA sequence: TGCGCCAGCAGCCCGGGACAGGTTACCACTGAAGCTTTCTTT. Using reference TRBV5-1 and TRBJ1-1 for the parts outside the CDR3, the full variable domain is KAGVTQTPRYLIKTRGQQVTLSCSPISGHRSVSWYQQTPGQGLQFLFEYFSETQRNKGNFPGRFSGRQFSNSRSEMNVSTLELGDSALYLCASSPGQVTTEAFFGQGTRLTVV.

The V call is TRBV19, the J call TRBJ1-2; the match to TRBD1 covers 7 bases. Germline V gene data show CDR1 as LNHDA and CDR2 as SQIVND (reference sequence). This CDR3 has 14 residues. V trimming: 6 bases; J trimming: 2 bases; junction bases outside the gene matches: 6. CDR3 amino acids: CASSRDRLNYGYTF. The CDR3 region has the DNA TGTGCCAGTAGCCGGGACAGACTCAACTATGGCTACACCTTC.